This TCR beta chain was profiled in a study of blood T cell repertoires in COVID-19. Across the whole study: Both acute and convalescent COVID-19 samples were obtained from the United States, Italy and Spain.

Trimming removed 2 bases from V and 0 bases from J, with 16 bases in between. The CDR3 loop spans 18 amino acids. Germline V gene data show CDR1 as MDHEN and CDR2 as SYDVKM. The authors' processing: Amplification of reference gene primers provided the estimated nucleated cell counts. The assay was immunoSEQ multiplex PCR, and TCRdb's table has in-frame clones only and misses some. The V and J calls and the clone size are those of that table, but D and trimming were determined from the DNA. Counted here are 45,000 or so clones, more than 70% occurring once; the ten biggest clones make up over 2%. The TCR sequence derives from a woman aged 55 to 70 with acute or convalescent COVID-19. The material sequenced was peripheral blood. V usage is TRBV28 and J usage is TRBJ2-2; maybe TRBD2 (5 bases). The CDR3: CASSLSSEVFSNTGELFF. The CDR3 DNA reads as TGTGCCAGCAGTTTAAGTAGCGAAGTATTCTCGAACACCGGGGAGCTGTTTTTT.